A single sample gave rise to the 6 T cell receptor beta chains below, sequenced in a study of blood T cell repertoires in COVID-19. Only in-frame clones appear in the TCRdb table, and some are missing; sequencing was by immunoSEQ multiplex PCR. The table includes about 150,000 clones, 86% detected once. Material for sequencing was PBMCs or T cells enriched from blood (not recorded which). The receptors were gathered from a man aged 50-59 years who had recovered from COVID-19.

V is TRBV5-1 and J is TRBJ2-2; TRBD2 matches at 11 bases. Germline CDR1 reads SGHRS; CDR2 reads YFSETQ. The CDR3 consists of 16 residues. Trimming took 4 bases from V and 7 from J; bases not matched to a gene: 9. In DNA form, the CDR3 reads TGCGCCAGCAGCAAACTAGCGGGAGCTGTTAACGGGGAGCTGTTTTTT. Its translation is CASSKLAGAVNGELFF.

The chain is built from TRBV19 and TRBJ1-5; TRBD1 aligns across 7 bases. Per the germline V gene, CDR1 is LNHDA and CDR2 is SQIVND (reference sequence). This CDR3 is 15 amino acids long. Germline trimming cut 6 bases from V and 5 bases from J; bases unmatched to any gene: 10. CDR3 residues: CASRSGTELYQPQHF. In DNA form, the CDR3 reads TGTGCCAGTAGGTCCGGGACAGAGTTGTATCAGCCCCAGCATTTT.

The CDR3 loop is CASSLPGLAGGDTQYF. CDR3 nucleotides: TGCGCCAGCAGCTTGCCTGGTTTAGCGGGAGGGGATACGCAGTATTTT. The chain is built from TRBV5-1 and TRBJ2-3; 11 bases agree with TRBD2. V shed 1 base, J shed 6 bases, and the junction held 7 bases outside the gene matches. Germline CDR1 reads SGHRS; CDR2 reads YFSETQ. The CDR3 runs 16 residues.

The chain is built from TRBV6-5 and TRBJ1-2; D remains unclear. From germline, CDR1 is MNHEY and CDR2 SVGAGI. V was shortened by 6 bases and J by 7 bases, with 12 bases between the two germline ends. The CDR3 runs to 12 residues. This chain's CDR3 is CASSRGFSGYTF. CDR3 nucleotides: TGTGCCAGCAGCCGAGGATTCTCTGGCTACACCTTC.

This rearrangement joins TRBV28 to TRBJ1-1; D may be TRBD1 (5 bases). Germline assignment: CDR1 MDHEN and CDR2 SYDVKM. Trimming left V 4 bases short and J 1 base short, with 16 bases between. CDR3 length: 16 amino acids. The CDR3 sequence: CASSSPGGSRNTEAFF. In nucleotides, the CDR3 is TGTGCCAGCAGTTCGCCCGGGGGGAGTAGGAACACTGAAGCTTTCTTT. The whole variable domain, filled in from reference TRBV28 and TRBJ1-1, reads DVKVTQSSRYLVKRTGEKVFLECVQDMDHENMFWYRQDPGLGLRLIYFSYDVKMKEKGDIPEGYSVSREKKERFSLILESASTNQTSMYLCASSSPGGSRNTEAFFGQGTRLTVV.

This clone was observed a single time. This chain links TRBV18 with TRBJ2-2; no firm D call. There are 13 residues in the CDR3. V lost 2 bases and J 4 bases, leaving 5 bases between the germline ends. Germline CDR1 reads KGHSH; CDR2 reads LQKENI. The CDR3, as DNA: TGTGCCAGCTCACCATCGAGCACCGGGGAGCTGTTTTTT. Its protein is CASSPSSTGELFF.